The 11 T cell receptor beta chains below come from one sample, sequenced in a study of blood T cell repertoires in COVID-19. Libraries were prepared by immunoSEQ multiplex PCR; TCRdb keeps only in-frame clonotypes and omits some of them. The sample carries tens of thousands of clones, 84% recorded once. Sequenced sample: peripheral blood. All receptors come from an elderly man with COVID-19, enrolled during active disease.

The CDR3 DNA reads as TGTGCCAGCAGTTTGGGCGCGGGACAGGCCTCCTACGAGCAGTACTTC. Translating it yields CASSLGAGQASYEQYF. V usage is TRBV6-2 or TRBV6-3 and J usage is TRBJ2-7; 8 nucleotides line up with TRBD1. The junction had 8 bases not matched to a gene; V was cut back by 4 bases and J by 0 bases. This CDR3 has 16 amino acids. Germline CDR1 reads MNHEY; CDR2 reads SVGEGT.

The chain has TRBV5-1 and TRBJ1-1; D ambiguous. The CDR3 loop spans 14 amino acids. In germline, CDR1 is SGHRS, CDR2 YFSETQ. Trimming took 4 bases from V and 0 from J, leaving 10 bases between them. The CDR3 bases are TGCGCCAGCAGCCGTGAGAGTCTGAACACTGAAGCTTTCTTT. This translates into CASSRESLNTEAFF.

The chain combines TRBV29-1 with TRBJ1-1; 10 bases are shared with TRBD1. Trimming removed 7 bases from V and 4 bases from J; junction bases left unmatched: 3. CDR3 length: 12 amino acids. CDR1 and CDR2 from the germline V gene are SQVTM and ANQGSEA. The CDR3 region is CSDWTGGTEAFF. The CDR3 coding sequence is TGCAGCGACTGGACAGGGGGCACTGAAGCTTTCTTT.

The chain is built from TRBV5-5 and TRBJ1-2; TRBD1 matches 11 bases. This CDR3 has 19 amino acids. The germline V gene encodes CDR1 SGHKS and CDR2 YYEKEE (reference sequence). V dropped 2 bases and J dropped 0; count of bases not matched to a gene: 12. CDR3 loop: CASSFLTRTGGLSNYGYTF. CDR3 DNA sequence: TGTGCCAGCAGCTTCCTTACCCGGACAGGGGGCCTTTCTAACTATGGCTACACCTTC. Together with reference TRBV5-5 and TRBJ1-2, the CDR3 gives the full variable domain: DAGVTQSPTHLIKTRGQQVTLRCSPISGHKSVSWYQQVLGQGPQFIFQYYEKEERGRGNFPDRFSARQFPNYSSELNVNALLLGDSALYLCASSFLTRTGGLSNYGYTFGSGTRLTVV.

This clone was seen ten or more times. This chain joins TRBV14 and TRBJ2-1, with TRBD1 matching over 12 bases. This CDR3 is built from 16 residues. Germline values: CDR1 SGHDN, CDR2 FVKESK. The V gene end was trimmed by 3 bases and the J gene end by 8 bases; junction bases not matched to a gene: 8. The CDR3 protein is CASSHPPGDRGHEQFF. CDR3 bases: TGTGCCAGCAGCCACCCACCTGGGGACAGGGGGCATGAGCAGTTCTTC. The full variable domain, with the rest looked up from reference TRBV14 and TRBJ2-1, is EAGVTQFPSHSVIEKGQTVTLRCDPISGHDNLYWYRRVMGKEIKFLLHFVKESKQDESGMPNNRFLAERTGGTYSTLKVQPAELEDSGVYFCASSHPPGDRGHEQFFGPGTRLTVL.

In its sample, this clone was seen once. J is TRBJ2-5 and V is TRBV14; 12 bases are shared with TRBD2. This CDR3 spans 14 amino acids. V was pared by 6 bases and J by 1 base, with 0 bases of the junction left unmatched. Germline V gene lookup returns CDR1 SGHDN and CDR2 FVKESK. CDR3 coding DNA: TGTGCCAGCAGGACTAGCGGGAGCCAAGAGACCCAGTACTTC. Protein: CASRTSGSQETQYF.

This chain links TRBV5-6 with TRBJ1-1; D possibly corresponds to TRBD1 (5 bases). CDR1 is SGHDT and CDR2 is YYEEEE in the germline V gene. The CDR3 runs to 15 residues. With 1 base removed from V and 0 bases from J, the gap between germline ends came to 10 bases. The CDR3 region has the DNA TGTGCCAGCAGCTTGTGGCAGGGTGTGAACACTGAAGCTTTCTTT. Translating gives CASSLWQGVNTEAFF.

This chain connects TRBV5-1 to TRBJ2-1; 12 nucleotides match TRBD2. The CDR3 is 17 amino acids. The germline V gene encodes CDR1 SGHRS and CDR2 YFSETQ. Trimming removed 0 bases from V and 8 bases from J; junction bases left unmatched: 9. CDR3 nucleotide sequence: TGCGCCAGCAGCTTGGAAGCCTGGACTAGCGGGAAAGATGAGCAGTTCTTC. Translation gives CASSLEAWTSGKDEQFF.

The chain carries TRBV7-9 and TRBJ1-1; TRBD1 agrees at 10 bases. Germline V gene data show CDR1 as SEHNR and CDR2 as FQNEAQ (reference sequence). The CDR3 runs to 15 residues. Losses at the gene ends were 4 bases for V and 5 bases for J; bases not matched to a gene: 7. The CDR3 nucleotides are TGTGCCAGCAGCTCGACAGGGGGCAGTAGGACTGAAGCTTTCTTT. Amino acid sequence: CASSSTGGSRTEAFF.

The chain couples TRBV7-2 to TRBJ1-2; the match to TRBD1 covers 8 bases. Germline V CDR1 and CDR2: SGHTA, FQGNSA. The V and J ends lost 5 bases and 4 bases, in that order; junction bases with no gene match: 6. The CDR3 totals 14 residues. In DNA, the CDR3 is TGTGCCAGCAGCCCTGACAGGGGCGGCTATGGCTACACCTTC. The encoded protein is CASSPDRGGYGYTF.

The rearrangement uses TRBV7-8 and TRBJ2-6; D unclear. CDR3 length: 14 amino acids. V was shortened by 5 bases and J by 3 bases, with 8 bases between the two germline ends. The germline CDR1 and CDR2 sequences are SGHVS and FQNEAQ. The chain's CDR3 is CASSPSYGANVLTF. DNA of the CDR3: TGTGCCAGCAGCCCCTCTTATGGGGCCAACGTCCTGACTTTC.